This record looks at one TCR beta chain sequence and its context. Its antigen is not identified. The CDR3 spans 16 residues. Germline CDR1 PRHDT, CDR2 FYEKMQ (reference sequence). After removal of 4 bases from V and 8 bases from J, the junction contained 14 bases not matched to a gene. Assay: immunoSEQ multiplex PCR; the TCRdb copy retains only in-frame clones and omits some. The top ten hold 3% to 3.5% of the sample, which has more than 11,000 clones, roughly 70% seen once. This sample was taken from a study of neoadjuvant anti-PD-1 for oral cavity cancer. Findings of the study overall: After neoadjuvant nivolumab, PBMC T cell clonality was significantly higher in non-responders than responders. Higher pretreatment Treg/Th17 ratios tracked higher pretreatment blood clonality.

Indicated time point: after neoadjuvant nivolumab, at surgical resection. The source is a person aged 35-79 years with oral cavity squamous cell carcinoma. Sequences were derived from PBMCs, sampled after nivolumab (anti-PD-1) treatment. The chain is built from TRBV13 and TRBJ2-1; 7 nucleotides agree with TRBD2. CDR3 region: CASSSGVTGEGHEQFF. As DNA, the CDR3 is TGTGCCAGCAGCTCGGGAGTCACGGGGGAGGGTCATGAGCAGTTCTTC.